This T cell receptor beta chain was sequenced in a study of blood T cells in healthy people across ages. Study conclusions and caveats: Older individuals had lower TCR beta diversity per million T cells (the decline was roughly linear). TCR beta diversity tracked closely with naive T cell percentage. Investigators viewed diversity estimates from one million T cells as underestimates, the study reported.

The second PCR ran about 6 to 11 cycles with a sample-barcoded 5' primer and J-beta primers. TCRdb itself ran the 5' RACE reads through MiXCR, one entry per CDR3 protein. The sample holds hundreds of thousands of distinct CDR3 sequences, 58% seen once. Every sample yielded at least 6 million isolated PBMCs. Concerning this clonotype itself: Its specificity is not known.

Sequences were obtained from blood. This sequence was found in a man between 25 and 39 years old in good health.

The CDR3 DNA follows: TGCAGTGCTAGAGGACCCCACAGCCGCGATGAGCAGTTCTTC. It translates to CSARGPHSRDEQFF. The chain employs TRBV20-1 and TRBJ2-1; no clear D. CDR3 length: 14 residues. Trimming took off 1 base at V and 8 bases at J, with 15 bases between the two ends. Germline CDR1 and CDR2: DFQATT and SNEGSKA (reference sequence).